The clone carrying this T cell receptor (beta chain) was recorded a few times. What it recognizes is unknown. Treatment specified: roughly ten-day PBMC culture with coronavirus spike peptide pools or control peptides (ViraFEST assay). This record comes from a study of vaccination and CD4 T cells after COVID-19. Study background: Following dose two, a median about 65 days (range 14 to 241) passed before post-vaccine samples were taken. Researchers treated control cultures with a CEFX pool, an HIV-1 Nef pool, or no peptide.

The Oncomine TCR Beta short-read assay was applied to DNA of cultured CD4+ T cells. Genomic DNA was isolated from cultured CD4+ T cells. TCRdb re-analysed the PCR reads in MiXCR, keeping a single row per CDR3 protein. The data show 3,500 or so distinct CDR3 sequences, roughly 49% seen once. Study results and limitations: Convalescent patient numbers were relatively low, with no early post-infection timepoints.

Specimen: CD4+ T cells from blood, cultured in vitro. The origin of this receptor is a human donor who had recovered from COVID-19.

As DNA, the CDR3 is TGTGCTAGTGGTTTGGTAAACCCACCCCTCCACTTT. Translation gives CASGLVNPPLHF. The chain uses TRBV12-5 and TRBJ1-6; D gene ambiguous. V was pared by 0 bases and J by 11 bases, with 5 bases between. This CDR3 region has 12 residues. Germline assignment: CDR1 LGHNT and CDR2 FRNRAP. Combining the CDR3 with reference TRBV12-5 and TRBJ1-6 gives the whole variable domain DARVTQTPRHKVTEMGQEVTMRCQPILGHNTVFWYRQTMMQGLELLAYFRNRAPLDDSGMPKDRFSAEMPDATLATLKIQPSEPRDSAVYFCASGLVNPPLHFGNGTRLTVT.